This record covers a single TCR beta chain. This sample is drawn from a study of blood T cell repertoires in COVID-19. The CDR3 is 13 amino acids. Trimming shortened V by 2 bases and J by 6 bases, and 8 bases separated the two germline ends. The germline V gene encodes CDR1 MGHDK and CDR2 SYGVNS. This table comes from immunoSEQ multiplex PCR, and its TCRdb copy is limited to in-frame clones, with some not included. This repertoire shows fewer than 250,000 clones, almost 85% found once; its top ten account for 1.5% to 2%. Sequencing was performed on peripheral blood. The chain combines TRBV25-1 with TRBJ2-1; D unresolved. This receptor was identified in a woman of 80 years or more with acute or convalescent COVID-19. The CDR3 loop is CASSEPDSNEQFF. For the CDR3, the DNA is TGTGCCAGCAGTGAACCAGACTCCAATGAGCAGTTCTTC. The variable domain in full, with the rest retrieved from reference TRBV25-1 and TRBJ2-1, is EADIYQTPRYLVIGTGKKITLECSQTMGHDKMYWYQQDPGMELHLIHYSYGVNSTEKGDLSSESTVSRIRTEHFPLTLESARPSHTSQYLCASSEPDSNEQFFGPGTRLTVL.